This TCR beta chain was identified during a study of blood T cell repertoires in COVID-19. Study-wide background: Some COVID-19 samples were acute and others convalescent; all came from the United States, Italy and Spain. T cells, B-cell-depleted T cells, or PBMCs provided the cDNA or gDNA that served as material.

This clone was detected a few times. Per germline, CDR1 ENHRY and CDR2 SYGVKD. CDR3 size: 17 residues. Trimming removed 2 bases at V and 6 bases at J, with 19 bases between. Original data processing: Counts of nucleated cells, estimated from reference gene primer amplification, were obtained. Some clones are missing from TCRdb's copy, which holds only in-frame ones; the method was immunoSEQ multiplex PCR. The DNA gave D and trimming, while V, J and clone size come from that table. This table holds roughly 140,000 clones, 75% to 85% found once. The sequenced sample consisted of peripheral blood. The chain recombines TRBV10-3 with TRBJ2-2; no definite D call. The source is a man in his sixties with active or convalescent COVID-19. This chain's CDR3 is CAISEPTLASAAGELFF. The CDR3 nucleotides read TGTGCCATCAGTGAGCCAACGCTGGCATCCGCAGCCGGGGAGCTGTTTTTT.